The clone carrying this TCR beta chain was found a few times. Its antigen is as yet unknown. This sample stems from a study of beta chain features in type 1 diabetes. Study-wide points: Researchers caution that PCR might favor shorter templates, equally among patients and controls.

The entirety of the isolated RNA underwent reverse transcription, so expressed TCRB transcripts were sequenced. Some 3.6 million reads per sample were averaged for naive, central memory and regulatory samples. Sequenced by immunoSEQ multiplex PCR; TCRdb stores in-frame clones only, minus some. This table has 350,000 or so clones, around a fifth appearing once. The collection from each donor was one heparinised blood draw averaging approximately 110 mL. Sorted CD4+ subsets: naive, central memory, regulatory, stem cell-like memory (CD45RO/CCR7/CD25/CD127/CD95/CD27 panel). The CDR3 sequence is 13 residues long. The germline V gene encodes CDR1 SNHLY and CDR2 FYNNEI. Deletions cut 4 bases from V and 6 bases from J, with 12 bases between.

The V call is TRBV2, the J call TRBJ1-1; D might be TRBD1 (5 bases). This sequence was found in a woman aged 18-35 years in good health. The sequencing input was naive CD4+ T cells from blood. The CDR3 region has the DNA TGTGCCAGCAGTGTAGGGGCCCTTCCTGAAGCTTTCTTT. As protein: CASSVGALPEAFF.